This T cell receptor (beta chain) was found in a study of blood T cells in healthy people across ages. Study observations and caveats: Possibly, changes in expanded clonotypes were confounded because donor CMV status was unknown. The study regarded diversity estimates from one million T cells as underestimates.

This clonotype was recorded a few times. Its antigen is not identified. A sample-barcoded 5' primer and a J-beta primer mix were used in a second PCR of roughly 7 to 11 cycles. TCRdb reprocessed the 5' RACE reads with MiXCR, giving one entry per CDR3 protein. The top ten hold 20% to 25% of the sample, which has about 580,000 distinct CDR3 sequences, 40% to 55% seen once. The CDR3 is made up of 15 amino acids. CDR1 and CDR2 from the germline V gene are ENHRY and SYGVKD. V trimming: 6 bases; J trimming: 7 bases; junction bases outside the gene matches: 7. V usage is TRBV10-3 and J usage is TRBJ2-1; 12 bases map to TRBD2. Sequencing was done on a sample of blood. This TCR derives from an elderly man in good health. The CDR3 loop reads CAISPSGGAGNEQFF. The DNA of the CDR3 is TGTGCCATCAGCCCTAGCGGGGGGGCGGGTAATGAGCAGTTCTTC.